Listed below are T cell receptor beta chains from one sample, sequenced in a study of blood T cell repertoires in COVID-19. Clones were read by immunoSEQ multiplex PCR, and TCRdb kept only the in-frame ones, dropping some. The sample comprises about 85,000 clones, 90% of which are singletons, and roughly 4% rests with the top ten. Sequences were obtained from peripheral blood. Receptor source: a woman aged 80 or over with active or convalescent COVID-19. The CDR3 runs from the conserved cysteine through the conserved F or W. A D gene is named only where the DNA matches it firmly. The size field is filled for only some rows; it gives once, few, many or a size class.

clone size,J gene,D gene,V gene,CDR3 DNA,CDR3 protein
-,TRBJ2-7,-,TRBV7-9,TGTGCCAGCAGCTTTAGCTCCTACGAGCAGTACTTC,CASSFSSYEQYF
-,TRBJ1-4,-,TRBV9,TGTGCCAGCAGCGGTAGGGAGTCTAATGAAAAACTGTTTTTT,CASSGRESNEKLFF
-,TRBJ2-7,TRBD2,TRBV24-1,TGTGCCACCAGTGACCCCGGACTAGGGTCCTACGAGCAGTACTTC,CATSDPGLGSYEQYF
-,TRBJ2-5,-,TRBV4-1,TGCGCCAGCAGCCAACAGGGTTCTTCAGAGACCCAGTACTTC,CASSQQGSSETQYF
-,TRBJ1-2,-,TRBV28,TGTGCCAGCAGTGTAGGGGCGGGCTACACCTTC,CASSVGAGYTF
-,TRBJ1-1,-,TRBV14,TGTGCCAGCAGCCAATTCTTTATACAGAACACTGAAGCTTTCTTT,CASSQFFIQNTEAFF
-,TRBJ1-1,TRBD1,TRBV19,TGTGCCAGTAGAACCGGGACAGTCGTACAGAAGAAAGCTTTCTTT,CASRTGTVVQKKAFF
-,TRBJ2-5,TRBD2,TRBV20-1,TGCAGTGCTAGTCCGACTAGCGGGGGACGACAAGAGACCCAGTACTTC,CSASPTSGGRQETQYF
-,TRBJ2-7,-,TRBV9,TGTGCCAGCAGCGTAGGATCTGGGGCCGGATACTACGAGCAGTACTTC,CASSVGSGAGYYEQYF
once,TRBJ1-1,TRBD1,TRBV3-1/TRBV3-2,TGTGCCAGCAGCCAAGTCCCTGACAGGGGGCTAGACACTGAAGCTTTCTTT,CASSQVPDRGLDTEAFF
-,TRBJ1-2,TRBD1,TRBV7-2,TGTGCCAGCAGCTCACAGGGGGGCCGTAACTATGGCTACACCTTC,CASSSQGGRNYGYTF
-,TRBJ1-1,-,TRBV5-1,TGCGCCAGCAGCTTGCGGGGAGGTGGAGACACTGAAGCTTTCTTT,CASSLRGGGDTEAFF
-,TRBJ2-2,TRBD1,TRBV4-3,TGCGCCAGCAGCCTCGGACAGGGTATCTTGACCGGGGAGCTGTTTTTT,CASSLGQGILTGELFF
-,TRBJ1-1,-,TRBV19,TGTGCCAGTAGTATCTCACGGGCAGGGCTGAGGAAAGAGTCTCCAGCTTTCTTT,CASSISRAGLRKESPAFF
once,TRBJ2-1,-,TRBV5-6,TGTGCCAGCAGCACCTACGCGTCTAGCTCCTACAATGAGCAGTTCTTC,CASSTYASSSYNEQFF
-,TRBJ2-2,-,TRBV7-2,TGTGCCAGCAGCTTTACAACGAACACCGGGGAGCTGTTTTTT,CASSFTTNTGELFF
-,TRBJ2-1,TRBD2,TRBV6-2/TRBV6-3,TGTGCCAGCAGTTATGCCGGGACTAGCGGGGTAGGGGAGCAGTTCTTC,CASSYAGTSGVGEQFF
-,TRBJ1-5,-,TRBV27,TGTGCCAGCGGATCCGTGGGGAGTACGGAGCCCCAGCATTTT,CASGSVGSTEPQHF
-,TRBJ2-2,TRBD1,TRBV24-1,TGTGCCACCAGTGACTCCGGGACAGGGAACACCGGGGAGCTGTTTTTT,CATSDSGTGNTGELFF
-,TRBJ1-2,TRBD1,TRBV19,TGTGCCAGTACCATACAGGGGCCGGGGTATGGCTACACCTTC,CASTIQGPGYGYTF
few,TRBJ2-7,TRBD2,TRBV19,TGTGCCAGTAGGAGGACTAGCGCCACCTACGAGCAGTACTTC,CASRRTSATYEQYF
-,TRBJ2-2,-,TRBV21-1,TGTGCCAGCAGAGCAGGGAGCGGGAGAAACTCCGGGGAGCTGTTTTTT,CASRAGSGRNSGELFF
-,TRBJ1-6,-,TRBV28,TGTGCCAGCACCGTAGCCTATAATTCACCCCTCCACTTT,CASTVAYNSPLHF
-,TRBJ1-5,TRBD1,TRBV7-2,TGTGCCAGCAGCCGGGACAGGATTAATCAGCCCCAGCATTTT,CASSRDRINQPQHF
-,TRBJ1-5,TRBD1,TRBV29-1,TGCAGCGTTGGAGGGGGCTATAATCAGCCCCAGCATTTT,CSVGGGYNQPQHF
-,TRBJ1-2,-,TRBV11-2,TGTGCCAGCAGCTTAGACATAGACAGGACAATGGGCTACACCTTC,CASSLDIDRTMGYTF
-,TRBJ2-7,-,TRBV19,TGTGCCAGTAGTAATTGGGGCGGCGAGCAGTACTTC,CASSNWGGEQYF
-,TRBJ2-1,-,TRBV5-5,TGTGCCAGCAGCTTAGAAGCATACAGCTCCTACAATGAGCAGTTCTTC,CASSLEAYSSYNEQFF
-,TRBJ2-7,-,TRBV4-3,TGCGCCAGCAGCCAAGACTTCCCGCAGGAGGGGAACTACGAGCAGTACTTC,CASSQDFPQEGNYEQYF
-,TRBJ1-2,-,TRBV11-2,TGTGCCAGCAGCTTAGGGCCGGGAAACTATGGCTACACCTTC,CASSLGPGNYGYTF
-,TRBJ2-1,TRBD2,TRBV19,TGTGCCAGTAGCTCCCTAGCGGGCTTATCCAATGAGCAGTTCTTC,CASSSLAGLSNEQFF
-,TRBJ1-5,TRBD1,TRBV15,TGTGCCACCAGCACAGGGGGCATCCCTAATCAGCCCCAGCATTTT,CATSTGGIPNQPQHF